This T cell receptor beta chain is from a study of cytomegalovirus exposure and HLA in healthy donors. Broader study findings: The study designated roughly 160 TCR beta chains cytomegalovirus-associated. Reports described diagnosis of cytomegalovirus status by the classifier as highly specific and sensitive.

Worth noting for this clone: The antigen is undetermined.

Sequencing used immunoSEQ multiplex PCR; TCRdb keeps in-frame clones, though not all of them. This sample has 100,000 to 120,000 clones, with around nine tenths found just once. In germline, CDR1 is SGHRS, CDR2 YFSETQ. This CDR3 contains 17 residues. J lost 7 bases, V lost 3 bases, and 14 bases had no gene match. Sequences were obtained from PBMCs. The chain combines TRBV5-1 with TRBJ2-7; 12 nucleotides agree with TRBD1. This receptor was identified in a woman aged 25 to 39 in good health and CMV-seropositive. CDR3 DNA: TGCGCCAGCAGCTCCTCTTACCCGGGACAGGGGGCGGGGGAGCAGTACTTC. As protein: CASSSSYPGQGAGEQYF.